Listed below are T cell receptor beta chains from one sample, sequenced in a study of cytomegalovirus exposure and HLA in healthy donors. The table came from immunoSEQ multiplex PCR; TCRdb's copy has only in-frame clones and leaves some out. The data hold about 150,000 clones, with around 81% observed a single time. The sample was PBMCs. All receptors derive from a woman in her 40s in good health and CMV-seropositive. The CDR3 runs from the conserved cysteine through the conserved F or W. The order of the fields is V gene, clone size, D gene, J gene, CDR3 protein, CDR3 DNA. D genes are given only for firm matches. Size tells how often a clone was seen (once, few, many) or the class of an expanded clone, and some rows leave it out.

>TRBV9|NA|NA|TRBJ1-1
CASSVTGLAEAFF
TGTGCCAGCAGCGTCACAGGGCTGGCTGAAGCTTTCTTT
>TRBV7-6|few|TRBD1|TRBJ1-1
CASSQQGGRTEAFF
TGTGCCAGCAGCCAACAGGGGGGGAGGACTGAAGCTTTCTTT
>TRBV7-8|few|NA|TRBJ1-5
CASSSTGDQPQHF
TGTGCCAGCAGCTCCACGGGGGATCAGCCCCAGCATTTT
>TRBV19|once|NA|TRBJ2-7
CASSIAASMAYEQYF
TGTGCCAGTAGTATAGCGGCTAGCATGGCCTACGAGCAGTACTTC
>TRBV5-1|NA|NA|TRBJ1-4
CASSDGRGNEKLFF
TGCGCCAGCAGCGACGGACGGGGGAATGAAAAACTGTTTTTT
>TRBV15|NA|TRBD2|TRBJ2-7
CATSRTGTSGDRYEQYF
TGTGCCACCAGCAGAACTGGGACTAGCGGGGATCGCTACGAGCAGTACTTC
>TRBV19|few|NA|TRBJ2-2
CASSTTVNTGELFF
TGTGCCAGTAGTACGACAGTTAACACCGGGGAGCTGTTTTTT
>TRBV27|NA|TRBD1|TRBJ1-1
CASSRGQGGVAFF
TGTGCCAGCAGTCGAGGACAGGGAGGCGTAGCTTTCTTT
>TRBV19|NA|NA|TRBJ2-3
CASSLERTQYF
TGTGCCAGTAGTCTTGAGAGAACGCAGTATTTT
>TRBV18|NA|NA|TRBJ2-1
CASSPRRESGNEQFF
TGTGCCAGCTCACCACGAAGGGAGTCCGGCAATGAGCAGTTCTTC
>TRBV5-1|NA|NA|TRBJ1-2
CASSSGDWEGYTF
TGCGCCAGCAGCTCCGGAGACTGGGAGGGCTACACCTTC
>TRBV6-5|NA|NA|TRBJ1-1
CASNQGTEAFF
TGTGCCAGCAACCAGGGGACTGAAGCTTTCTTT
>TRBV7-9|NA|NA|TRBJ2-7
CASSGRDSYEQYF
TGTGCCAGCAGCGGGCGGGACTCCTACGAGCAGTACTTC
>TRBV28|NA|TRBD2|TRBJ2-3
CASSLREGIDTQYF
TGTGCCAGCAGTTTGCGGGAGGGGATAGATACGCAGTATTTT
>TRBV7-3|NA|TRBD2|TRBJ2-3
CASSLGLAGRATQYF
TGTGCCAGCAGCTTAGGGCTAGCGGGAAGGGCTACGCAGTATTTT
>TRBV9|NA|TRBD2|TRBJ2-3
CASSAGTSEDTQYF
TGTGCCAGCAGCGCAGGGACTAGCGAAGATACGCAGTATTTT
>TRBV6-6|NA|TRBD1|TRBJ1-1
CASSYLGTATSLEAFF
TGTGCCAGCAGTTACTTGGGGACAGCCACATCGTTGGAAGCTTTCTTT
>TRBV5-6|NA|TRBD1|TRBJ2-7
CASSLERGLEQYF
TGTGCCAGCAGCTTGGAAAGGGGGCTCGAGCAGTACTTC
>TRBV13|few|NA|TRBJ2-5
CASSFPDGGEETQYF
TGTGCCAGCAGCTTCCCGGATGGTGGGGAGGAGACCCAGTACTTC
>TRBV27|NA|TRBD1|TRBJ1-2
CASSLSPSQGARGYGYTF
TGTGCCAGCAGTTTATCGCCTTCACAGGGGGCGAGGGGCTATGGCTACACCTTC
>TRBV27|NA|TRBD1|TRBJ2-3
CASSMEDRSTDTQYF
TGTGCCAGCAGTATGGAGGACAGGAGCACAGATACGCAGTATTTT
>TRBV11-3|once|TRBD2|TRBJ2-2
CASSSLAGGVGELFF
TGTGCCAGCAGCTCTCTAGCGGGAGGGGTCGGGGAGCTGTTTTTT
>TRBV5-1|NA|TRBD2|TRBJ2-7
CASSFEAGPEYEQYF
TGCGCCAGCAGCTTCGAAGCGGGACCTGAGTACGAGCAGTACTTC
>TRBV18|NA|NA|TRBJ2-3
CASSPIPTPTDTQYF
TGTGCCAGCTCACCTATCCCTACCCCCACAGATACGCAGTATTTT
>TRBV7-9|NA|TRBD2|TRBJ2-7
CASSLVPLAGGPHEQYF
TGTGCCAGCAGCTTAGTCCCCCTAGCGGGAGGGCCTCACGAGCAGTACTTC
>TRBV7-9|NA|NA|TRBJ1-1
CASSLRGEGTEAFF
TGTGCCAGCAGCTTACGGGGGGAAGGAACTGAAGCTTTCTTT
>TRBV4-1|NA|TRBD2|TRBJ2-7
CASSHLAGGINEQYF
TGCGCCAGCAGCCACCTAGCGGGAGGTATCAACGAGCAGTACTTC
>TRBV18|NA|NA|TRBJ1-2
CASSPGQNPRGYTF
TGTGCCAGCTCGCCGGGACAAAATCCGAGAGGCTACACCTTC
>TRBV5-1|NA|NA|TRBJ1-1
CASSLDGVTNTEAFF
TGCGCCAGCAGCTTGGACGGGGTTACGAACACTGAAGCTTTCTTT
>TRBV5-1|NA|TRBD1|TRBJ2-1
CASSPEDRVHEQFF
TGCGCCAGCAGCCCCGAGGACAGGGTCCATGAGCAGTTCTTC
>TRBV7-9|NA|NA|TRBJ2-1
CASSFFSVNEQFF
TGTGCCAGCAGCTTTTTCTCTGTCAATGAGCAGTTCTTC
>TRBV6-6|NA|TRBD2|TRBJ2-7
CASNKGLAGTSYEQYF
TGTGCCAGCAACAAGGGACTAGCGGGGACCTCCTACGAGCAGTACTTC
>TRBV10-3|NA|NA|TRBJ2-7
CAIKTGQTYEQYF
TGTGCCATCAAAACTGGACAGACCTACGAGCAGTACTTC
>TRBV6-1|NA|TRBD2|TRBJ2-7
CASSEPREVAGAGHEQYF
TGTGCCAGCAGTGAACCTAGGGAGGTGGCGGGAGCCGGCCACGAGCAGTACTTC
>TRBV29-1|NA|TRBD2|TRBJ2-1
CSVDLLAGRDDEQFF
TGCAGCGTTGATCTTCTAGCGGGAAGGGACGATGAGCAGTTCTTC
>TRBV2|NA|TRBD2|TRBJ2-1
CASRELAGGGEQFF
TGTGCCAGCAGGGAACTAGCGGGAGGAGGTGAGCAGTTCTTC
>TRBV28|NA|NA|TRBJ2-1
CASSLGGLKVNEQFF
TGTGCCAGCAGTTTAGGCGGGCTCAAGGTCAATGAGCAGTTCTTC
>TRBV5-1|NA|TRBD2|TRBJ2-5
CASSLGLAGARKKLETQYF
TGCGCCAGCAGCTTGGGACTAGCGGGAGCCCGCAAAAAATTAGAGACCCAGTACTTC
>TRBV5-8|NA|TRBD1|TRBJ2-7
CASARRRQGADEQYF
TGTGCCAGCGCGCGCCGAAGACAGGGGGCCGACGAGCAGTACTTC
>TRBV2|NA|NA|TRBJ2-1
CASLRGEGRVEQFF
TGTGCCAGCCTAAGGGGGGAGGGCCGCGTTGAGCAGTTCTTC
>TRBV7-3|NA|NA|TRBJ2-1
CASSLLDSPNEQFF
TGTGCCAGCAGCTTATTGGACAGCCCGAATGAGCAGTTCTTC
>TRBV11-2|NA|TRBD1|TRBJ2-1
CASRTGGSYNEQFF
TGTGCCAGCAGGACAGGGGGCTCCTACAATGAGCAGTTCTTC
>TRBV12-2|NA|NA|TRBJ2-1
CASRFLAGGAYNEQFF
TGTGCAAGTCGCTTCCTAGCGGGCGGCGCCTACAATGAGCAGTTCTTC
>TRBV2|NA|TRBD2|TRBJ2-1
CASSEHRAGGLYNEQFF
TGTGCCAGCAGTGAACATCGGGCGGGAGGGCTATACAATGAGCAGTTCTTC
>TRBV19|NA|TRBD1|TRBJ1-1
CASSMKPGQGIGRPLNTEAFF
TGTGCCAGTAGTATGAAGCCGGGACAGGGCATCGGACGCCCTTTGAACACTGAAGCTTTCTTT
>TRBV30|NA|TRBD1|TRBJ1-5
CAWNRGGNQPQHF
TGTGCCTGGAACAGGGGTGGCAATCAGCCCCAGCATTTT
>TRBV7-8|NA|TRBD1|TRBJ1-4
CASSSRTGENEKLFF
TGTGCCAGCAGCTCGAGGACAGGGGAGAATGAAAAACTGTTTTTT
>TRBV2|NA|TRBD2|TRBJ2-3
CASRPGTSGSTDTQYF
TGTGCCAGCAGGCCCGGGACTAGCGGGAGCACAGATACGCAGTATTTT
>TRBV18|NA|NA|TRBJ2-1
CASSPNNEQFF
TGTGCCAGCTCACCTAACAATGAGCAGTTCTTC
>TRBV7-9|NA|TRBD1|TRBJ1-3
CASSSPRPGTAGNTIYF
TGTGCCAGCAGCTCCCCCCGTCCAGGGACAGCTGGAAACACCATATATTTT
>TRBV18|NA|TRBD2|TRBJ2-1
CASSPLLAGFNEQFF
TGTGCCAGCTCACCATTACTAGCGGGCTTCAATGAGCAGTTCTTC
>TRBV7-2|NA|NA|TRBJ2-2
CASSLYGGGELFF
TGTGCCAGCAGCTTATACGGTGGCGGGGAGCTGTTTTTT
>TRBV19|NA|TRBD1|TRBJ1-2
CASSIRDRRSYGYTF
TGTGCCAGTAGTATCCGGGACAGGAGGTCCTATGGCTACACCTTC
>TRBV7-7|NA|NA|TRBJ2-2
CAIMDTNTGELFF
TGTGCTATTATGGACACGAACACCGGGGAGCTGTTTTTT
>TRBV10-3|NA|NA|TRBJ2-1
CAICRGLGNEQFF
TGTGCCATCTGCCGGGGGTTGGGGAATGAGCAGTTCTTC
>TRBV19|NA|NA|TRBJ2-3
CASSLGTPTDTQYF
TGTGCCAGTTCCCTAGGGACTCCCACAGATACGCAGTATTTT
>TRBV13|NA|NA|TRBJ1-1
CASKEDTTEAFF
TGTGCCAGCAAGGAGGATACCACTGAAGCTTTCTTT